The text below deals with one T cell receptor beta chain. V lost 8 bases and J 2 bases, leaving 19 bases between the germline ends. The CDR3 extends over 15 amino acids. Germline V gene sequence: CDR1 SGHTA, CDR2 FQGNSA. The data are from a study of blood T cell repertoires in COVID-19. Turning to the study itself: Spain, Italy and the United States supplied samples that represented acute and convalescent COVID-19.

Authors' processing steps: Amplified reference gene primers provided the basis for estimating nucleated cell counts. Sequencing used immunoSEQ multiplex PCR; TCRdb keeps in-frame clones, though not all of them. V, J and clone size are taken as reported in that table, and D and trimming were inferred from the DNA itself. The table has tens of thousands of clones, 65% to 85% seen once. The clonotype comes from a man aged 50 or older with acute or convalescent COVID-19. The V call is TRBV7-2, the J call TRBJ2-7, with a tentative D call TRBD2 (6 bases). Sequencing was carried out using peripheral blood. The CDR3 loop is CASEPGDSGTYEQYF. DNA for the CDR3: TGTGCCAGCGAGCCGGGGGATAGCGGAACCTACGAGCAGTACTTC.